The source of this T cell receptor beta chain is a study of blood T cells in healthy people across ages. Study-level points and caveats: Because donor CMV status was unknown, expanded clonotype changes were possibly confounded. A roughly linear fall in TCR beta diversity per million T cells was seen with increasing age.

Concerning this clonotype: The target antigen is unknown.

The use of a sample-barcoded 5' primer and a J-beta primer mix characterized a second PCR of roughly 7 to 11 cycles. From the 5' RACE reads, TCRdb called clonotypes with MiXCR, one entry per CDR3 protein. The sample includes some 940,000 distinct CDR3 sequences, roughly 29% of them seen just once. These data are also associated with another study on T cells of mothers and their children. That study adds: Mother-child pairs who were related displayed a slightly higher overlap than unrelated pairs, a difference that was non-significant.

The sequencing input was blood. The receptor's source is a middle-aged woman in good health.

The CDR3 loop is CASSLAQGGQANTGELFF. In DNA, the CDR3 is TGTGCCAGCAGCTTAGCCCAAGGAGGACAGGCAAACACCGGGGAGCTGTTTTTT. The chain carries TRBV7-2 and TRBJ2-2; 7 nucleotides agree with TRBD1. Germline V gene sequence: CDR1 SGHTA, CDR2 FQGNSA. The CDR3 extends over 18 amino acids. V gave up 0 bases and J gave up 2 bases; unmatched junction bases: 9.